This is a list of T cell receptor beta chains from one sample in a study of blood T cell repertoires in COVID-19. Using immunoSEQ multiplex PCR, the repertoire was profiled, and TCRdb retains in-frame clones only, with some absent. The table includes around 250,000 clones, approximately 87% detected once. Sequencing was carried out using peripheral blood. Receptors originate from a man between 60 and 75 years old with acute or convalescent COVID-19. Both conserved end residues are trimmed from each CDR3.

v_gene: TRBV4-2; j_gene: TRBJ1-1; CDR3aa: ASSQPGTGGMLNTEAF
v_gene: TRBV29-1; j_gene: TRBJ1-4; CDR3aa: SVEETGNEKLF
v_gene: TRBV28; j_gene: TRBJ2-3; CDR3aa: ASISGSGGTDTQY
v_gene: TRBV6-1; j_gene: TRBJ1-4; CDR3aa: ASSERGRNEKLF
v_gene: TRBV6-5; j_gene: TRBJ1-1; CDR3aa: ASSYRIGGEAF
v_gene: TRBV19; j_gene: TRBJ1-1; CDR3aa: ASSREGAGVNTEAF
v_gene: TRBV19; j_gene: TRBJ1-2; CDR3aa: ASSRTRGPDGYT
v_gene: TRBV10-3; j_gene: TRBJ1-3; CDR3aa: AISGGSLTGNTIY
v_gene: TRBV19; j_gene: TRBJ1-1; CDR3aa: ASSIGLRQLYTEAF
v_gene: TRBV21-1; j_gene: TRBJ1-5; CDR3aa: ASSKGREGEKVNQPQH
v_gene: TRBV7-9; j_gene: TRBJ1-2; CDR3aa: ASSLESRGVGYT
v_gene: TRBV28; j_gene: TRBJ2-6; CDR3aa: ASLDSSGANVLT
v_gene: TRBV2; j_gene: TRBJ2-1; CDR3aa: ASSVIGLGLNEQF
v_gene: TRBV6-1; j_gene: TRBJ1-2; CDR3aa: ASSEGDRTSNT
v_gene: TRBV4-1; j_gene: TRBJ1-3; CDR3aa: ASSQLVQGGHTIY
v_gene: TRBV10-3; j_gene: TRBJ2-7; CDR3aa: AIGAVREKGEQY
v_gene: TRBV19; j_gene: TRBJ2-1; CDR3aa: ASSKGLAGAYSYNEQF
v_gene: TRBV4-3; j_gene: TRBJ2-1; CDR3aa: ASSHGIAGDNEQF
v_gene: TRBV7-9; j_gene: TRBJ2-7; CDR3aa: ASSLPGTSLYEQY
v_gene: TRBV6-2/TRBV6-3; j_gene: TRBJ1-4; CDR3aa: ASSYGQANEKLF
v_gene: TRBV24-1; j_gene: TRBJ2-1; CDR3aa: ATSDFGGGYYNEQF
v_gene: TRBV6-6; j_gene: TRBJ1-5; CDR3aa: ATGGGGNNQPQH
v_gene: TRBV11-2; j_gene: TRBJ2-1; CDR3aa: ASSRTSGRAIEQF
v_gene: TRBV7-9; j_gene: TRBJ2-7; CDR3aa: ASSFGQGYEQY
v_gene: TRBV24-1; j_gene: TRBJ1-1; CDR3aa: ATMGTGGSTEAF
v_gene: TRBV7-2; j_gene: TRBJ1-6; CDR3aa: ASSPFGNGRPLH
v_gene: TRBV30; j_gene: TRBJ1-4; CDR3aa: AWRTGGNEKLF
v_gene: TRBV28; j_gene: TRBJ2-2; CDR3aa: ASRTGRPGELF
v_gene: TRBV5-1; j_gene: TRBJ2-7; CDR3aa: ASSFSGQGLSYEQY
v_gene: TRBV6-2/TRBV6-3; j_gene: TRBJ2-1; CDR3aa: ASSLGTGVIGEQF
v_gene: TRBV7-2; j_gene: TRBJ1-4; CDR3aa: ASSLSAGTGGNEKLF
v_gene: TRBV6-6; j_gene: TRBJ2-5; CDR3aa: ASRRLAGGLYQETQY
v_gene: TRBV27; j_gene: TRBJ1-5; CDR3aa: ASSPRGSNQPQH
v_gene: TRBV7-2; j_gene: TRBJ2-2; CDR3aa: ASSGTGYTGELF
v_gene: TRBV19; j_gene: TRBJ2-1; CDR3aa: ASSMRSGRANEQF
v_gene: TRBV6-5; j_gene: TRBJ2-3; CDR3aa: ASLWASGSTDTQY
v_gene: TRBV5-1; j_gene: TRBJ2-7; CDR3aa: ASSLGQGGEQY
v_gene: TRBV5-6; j_gene: TRBJ2-5; CDR3aa: ASSLREQGRETQY
v_gene: TRBV9; j_gene: TRBJ1-1; CDR3aa: ASSVGGTGEAF
v_gene: TRBV9; j_gene: TRBJ1-2; CDR3aa: ASSVEAGAYGYT
v_gene: TRBV7-3; j_gene: TRBJ1-1; CDR3aa: ASSSTAATEAF
v_gene: TRBV29-1; j_gene: TRBJ1-1; CDR3aa: SVGIHREGSEAF
v_gene: TRBV5-6; j_gene: TRBJ2-7; CDR3aa: ASSQNPNRDSGYEQY
v_gene: TRBV7-2; j_gene: TRBJ2-7; CDR3aa: ASRSGAGYEQY
v_gene: TRBV24-1; j_gene: TRBJ2-2; CDR3aa: ATSDFPKGQGGTGELF
v_gene: TRBV6-4; j_gene: TRBJ2-1; CDR3aa: ASSDSRRDNEQF
v_gene: TRBV7-9; j_gene: TRBJ1-2; CDR3aa: ASSFNSNYGYT
v_gene: TRBV4-2; j_gene: TRBJ1-1; CDR3aa: ASSQEGRGNLEAF
v_gene: TRBV19; j_gene: TRBJ1-1; CDR3aa: ASRQGALDTEAF
v_gene: TRBV28; j_gene: TRBJ1-3; CDR3aa: ASSFGGGDSGNTIY
v_gene: TRBV6-2/TRBV6-3; j_gene: TRBJ1-5; CDR3aa: ASSYGADNQPQH